Shown below are 21 T cell receptor beta chains from a single sample sequenced in a study of cytomegalovirus exposure and HLA in healthy donors (dated by TCRdb to about 2017). The library was built by means of the immunoSEQ multiplex PCR assay. Imported from immuneACCESS, the table was reduced by TCRdb to in-frame sequences with V and J called. These copies leave out some clones; in studies compared against another copy, an unresolved V gene accounts for under half, and the cause of the remainder is not known. The table for this sample lists about 160,000 clones; more than 75% of them were counted only once. The ten most abundant clones make up approximately 3.1% of the sample. Sequencing input: PBMCs. Receptors were obtained from a man between 18 and 29 years old in good health and CMV-seronegative.

V usage is TRBV4-3 and J usage is TRBJ1-3; TRBD1 is a possible D gene (5 bases). From germline, CDR1 is LGHNA and CDR2 YSLEER. V dropped 0 bases and J dropped 0 bases, with 9 bases sitting between them. The CDR3 is 16 amino acids. CDR3 in amino acids: CASSQDRGLSGNTIYF. In DNA form, the CDR3 reads TGCGCCAGCAGCCAAGACCGGGGACTCTCTGGAAACACCATATATTTT.

This clone was observed many times. This chain uses TRBV27 with TRBJ1-6; D remains unclear. Trimming left V 5 bases short and J 7 bases short, with 6 bases between. Germline loops: CDR1 MNHEY, CDR2 SMNVEV (reference sequence). This CDR3 is 12 amino acids long. The CDR3 DNA is TGTGCCAGCAGTCCCCCGAATTCACCCCTCCACTTT. Translated, it gives CASSPPNSPLHF.

This chain uses TRBV28 with TRBJ1-5; no clear D. CDR1 is MDHEN and CDR2 is SYDVKM in the germline V gene. The V end was cut by 2 bases, the J end by 3 bases, with 8 bases between. The CDR3 is 14 residues long. For the CDR3, the DNA is TGTGCCAGCAGTTTAAGAGGATACAATCAGCCCCAGCATTTT. Its translation: CASSLRGYNQPQHF.

This chain joins TRBV19 and TRBJ2-7; 12 nucleotides match TRBD2. This CDR3 has 15 residues. The V gene's germline CDR1 is LNHDA and CDR2 SQIVND (reference sequence). V trimming: 3 bases; J trimming: 3 bases; junction bases outside the gene matches: 3. In DNA, the CDR3 is TGTGCCAGTAGTATGGGGGGACTAGCGGGCTACGAGCAGTACTTC. Translation: CASSMGGLAGYEQYF.

The rearrangement joins TRBV18 to TRBJ1-5; 7 bases map to TRBD1. V lost 6 bases to trimming and J lost 1 base; unmatched junction nucleotides: 9. Germline V gene sequence: CDR1 KGHSH, CDR2 LQKENI. CDR3 length: 16 residues. The CDR3 sequence: CASSREGAPSNQPQHF. The CDR3 DNA is TGTGCCAGCTCTAGAGAGGGGGCACCCAGCAATCAGCCCCAGCATTTT.

The J gene is TRBJ2-3, the V gene TRBV6-5; D might be TRBD2 (5 bases). CDR3 length: 13 residues. Trimming removed 6 bases from V and 4 bases from J, with 11 bases in between. Germline V lookup: CDR1 MNHEY, CDR2 SVGAGI. The CDR3: CASRRVRSDTQYF. In DNA, the CDR3 is TGTGCCAGCAGGAGGGTTCGTTCAGATACGCAGTATTTT.

The genes are TRBV15 and TRBJ2-5; 7 nucleotides agree with TRBD1. The germline CDR1 and CDR2 sequences are LNHNV and YYDKDF (reference sequence). The CDR3 spans 16 residues. J was trimmed by 5 bases and V by 1 base; bases with no gene match: 10. The DNA of the CDR3 is TGTGCCACCAGCAGAGCCGGGACAGCCAGAGGGGAGACCCAGTACTTC. This gives the protein CATSRAGTARGETQYF.

The chain has TRBV20-1 and TRBJ1-2; no reliable D call. CDR1 and CDR2 from the germline V gene are DFQATT and SNEGSKA (reference sequence). Trimming stripped 8 bases from V and 5 bases from J, with 12 bases between. CDR3 length: 11 residues. In nucleotides, the CDR3 is TGCAGTTCTTCTCGGGATTATGGCTACACCTTC. Translated: CSSSRDYGYTF.

The CDR3 reads CASRQGAGETQYF. In DNA, the CDR3 is TGTGCCAGCAGGCAGGGGGCAGGGGAGACCCAGTACTTC. The rearrangement links TRBV6-6 to TRBJ2-5; TRBD1 agrees at 8 bases. The junction had 5 bases not matched to a gene; V was cut back by 6 bases and J by 5 bases. CDR1 is MNHNY and CDR2 is SVGAGI in the germline V gene (reference sequence). This CDR3 contains 13 residues.

The chain is built from TRBV19 and TRBJ2-1, with TRBD1 matching over 7 bases. This CDR3 is 16 amino acids long. Germline V gene sequence: CDR1 LNHDA, CDR2 SQIVND (reference sequence). J lost 4 bases, V lost 4 bases, and 10 bases had no gene match. CDR3 residues: CASSTDRAGIYNEQFF. DNA of the CDR3: TGTGCCAGTAGTACCGACAGGGCCGGGATTTACAATGAGCAGTTCTTC.

The gene calls are TRBV28 and TRBJ1-5, with unresolved D. Germline values: CDR1 MDHEN, CDR2 SYDVKM. The V and J ends lost 3 bases and 11 bases respectively, with 11 bases between them. The CDR3 totals 12 residues. The CDR3, as DNA: TGTGCCAGCAGTTTGCGGGTTGCGACCCAGCATTTT. It translates to CASSLRVATQHF.

This clone was detected only once. Sequence at one end of the junction differs from germline and may be a read error. This chain joins TRBV7-7 and TRBJ2-2; 7 bases are a match to TRBD2. Germline V gene sequence: CDR1 SSHAT, CDR2 FNYEAQ (reference sequence). This CDR3 has 15 amino acids. The CDR3 loop reads CASSPDGGSTGELFF. In DNA form, the CDR3 reads TGTGCTAGCAGTCCCGATGGCGGGAGTACCGGGGAGCTGTTTTTT.

The chain has TRBV15 and TRBJ1-5; TRBD1 agrees at 8 bases. Germline V gene lookup returns CDR1 LNHNV and CDR2 YYDKDF (reference sequence). V was pared by 5 bases and J by 4 bases, with 1 base of the junction left unmatched. The CDR3 loop spans 13 amino acids. The CDR3 bases are TGTGCCACCAGCTGGGACAGGAATCAGCCCCAGCATTTT. This encodes CATSWDRNQPQHF. The whole variable domain, remainder taken from reference TRBV15 and TRBJ1-5, is DAMVIQNPRYQVTQFGKPVTLSCSQTLNHNVMYWYQQKSSQAPKLLFHYYDKDFNNEADTPDNFQSRRPNTSFCFLDIRSPGLGDTAMYLCATSWDRNQPQHFGDGTRLSIL.

The V gene is TRBV28, the J gene TRBJ2-7; maybe TRBD1 (6 bases). CDR3 size: 16 residues. CDR1 and CDR2 (germline): MDHEN, SYDVKM. The ends were cut back, 2 bases at V and 4 bases at J, with 18 bases in the middle. The CDR3 nucleotides are TGTGCCAGCAGTTTAATCTACGGACAGATAGATTACGAGCAGTACTTC. Translation gives CASSLIYGQIDYEQYF.

The genes are TRBV4-1 and TRBJ1-1, with D possibly TRBD1 on 5 matching bases. V was cut by 1 base and J by 5 bases, with 14 bases left in between. Germline V lookup: CDR1 MGHRA, CDR2 YSYEKL. The length of the CDR3 is 15 residues. CDR3 protein: CASSQARGGRTEAFF. In nucleotides, the CDR3 is TGCGCCAGCAGCCAAGCACGGGGGGGGAGAACTGAAGCTTTCTTT.

This sequence joins TRBV4-3 and TRBJ2-7, with a weak D call TRBD2 (5 bases). V gave up 2 bases and J gave up 2 bases, with 19 bases separating them. Germline CDR1 reads LGHNA; CDR2 reads YSLEER. The CDR3 extends over 17 amino acids. The chain's CDR3 is CASSQTFQRKDAYEQYF. The CDR3 bases are TGCGCCAGCAGCCAAACTTTTCAGCGGAAGGACGCCTACGAGCAGTACTTC.

The chain uses TRBV2 and TRBJ1-1; the D gene is possibly TRBD1 (5 bases). The V and J ends lost 3 bases and 7 bases respectively, with 9 bases between them. The germline gives CDR1 SNHLY, CDR2 FYNNEI. The CDR3 contains 12 residues. Written as DNA, the CDR3 is TGTGCCAGCAGTGATTCAGGGTTTGAAGCTTTCTTT. Residues: CASSDSGFEAFF.

The J gene is TRBJ2-7, the V gene TRBV6-1; a weak D match, TRBD2 (6 bases). The length of the CDR3 is 13 residues. The germline CDR1 and CDR2 sequences are MNHNS and SASEGT. V lost 5 bases, J lost 3 bases, and 11 bases lay in between. CDR3 residues: CASSLTRFYEQYV. The CDR3 DNA is TGTGCCAGCAGTTTGACTAGATTCTACGAGCAGTACGTC.

V gene TRBV7-9 combines with J gene TRBJ1-4; D not resolved. V was shortened by 5 bases and J by 4 bases, with 14 bases between the two germline ends. The CDR3 totals 15 residues. The germline V gene has CDR1 SEHNR and CDR2 FQNEAQ (reference sequence). The CDR3 DNA reads as TGTGCCAGCAGCGACCCCCTCCGGGTTAATGAAAAACTGTTTTTT. Protein: CASSDPLRVNEKLFF.

V usage is TRBV7-6 and J usage is TRBJ2-7, with a weak D call TRBD1 (6 bases). Trimming shortened V by 4 bases and J by 9 bases, and 34 bases separated the two germline ends. This CDR3 is 19 amino acids long. CDR1 SGHVS and CDR2 FNYEAQ come from the germline V gene. CDR3: CASSSITGLSLLSPGVQYF. CDR3 nucleotide sequence: TGTGCCAGCAGCTCGATCACAGGGCTCTCACTCCTATCCCCCGGAGTGCAGTACTTC.

A note on this clone: Other DNA sequences in this sample translate to the same CDR3. The V call is TRBV18, the J call TRBJ1-4; 11 nucleotides align to TRBD1. Germline loops: CDR1 KGHSH, CDR2 LQKENI. Trimming took 0 bases from V and 8 from J; bases not matched to a gene: 2. CDR3 size: 15 residues. This chain's CDR3 is CASSPPGTGGEKLFF. In DNA form, the CDR3 reads TGTGCCAGCTCACCACCGGGGACAGGGGGAGAAAAACTGTTTTTT.